Listed below are T cell receptor beta chains from one sample, sequenced in a study of blood T cells in healthy people across ages. MiXCR, applied by TCRdb to the 5' RACE reads, yields one record per CDR3 protein. The sample contains approximately 800,000 distinct CDR3 sequences, 35% to 40% of which appear only once. The sample was blood. The receptors derive from a man between 18 and 29 years old in good health. CDR3s include the opening cysteine and the closing phenylalanine or tryptophan. A D gene is named only where the DNA matches it firmly. Only some rows state a clone size, as once, few, many or a class for expanded clones.

TGTGCCAGCAGTAGCGCTGAGGGCCAGCCCCAGCATTTT	CASSSAEGQPQHF	TRBV27	TRBJ1-5	.	.
TGCGCCAGCAGCTGGGAGTCTGGAGAGCAGTACTTC	CASSWESGEQYF	TRBV5-1	TRBJ2-7	few	.
TGCAGTGCTAGAGATTACGGGACAGGGGGAAGCTACGAGCAGTACTTC	CSARDYGTGGSYEQYF	TRBV20-1	TRBJ2-7	few	TRBD1
TGCAGTGCTGCCCCGGGACTAGCGGGGGGGCATGTGCAGTTCTTC	CSAAPGLAGGHVQFF	TRBV20-1	TRBJ2-1	.	TRBD2
TGTGCCAGCAGCCAAGGCACGACAGGGCCGAGCTCCTACGAGCAGTACTTC	CASSQGTTGPSSYEQYF	TRBV3-1	TRBJ2-7	.	TRBD1
TGTGCCAGCAGTTTCCCAGCGGGGGGGCGGACAGATACGCCGTATTTT	CASSFPAGGRTDTPYF	TRBV12-3/TRBV12-4	TRBJ2-3	.	TRBD2
TGCGCCAGCAGAGCGACAGGGAATGAGCAGTACTTC	CASRATGNEQYF	TRBV4-1	TRBJ2-5	.	TRBD1
TGTGCCAGCAGCTTAAGGCACGAGACAAGTTTTACGAGTGGGGCCAACGTCCTGACTTTC	CASSLRHETSFTSGANVLTF	TRBV7-2	TRBJ2-6	.	.
TGCAGTGCTAGACTGCCGGGACAGGGGCTTCGGGATCAGCCCCAGCATTTT	CSARLPGQGLRDQPQHF	TRBV20-1	TRBJ1-5	.	TRBD1
TGTGCCAGCAGCCAAGCGGAAAGTGGTAATTCACCCCTCCACTTT	CASSQAESGNSPLHF	TRBV3-1	TRBJ1-6	.	.
TGCGCCAGCAGCCAGGACTCGGATTTTGGCGATGAGCAGTTCTTC	CASSQDSDFGDEQFF	TRBV4-3	TRBJ2-1	many	.
TGCGCCAGCAGCCAAGGGGACAGAGCGAATGAAAAACTGTTTTTT	CASSQGDRANEKLFF	TRBV5-1	TRBJ1-4	few	TRBD1
TGTGCCATCAGTGAGGGTCGGGGGCGCACAGATACGCAGTATTTT	CAISEGRGRTDTQYF	TRBV10-3	TRBJ2-3	few	.
TGTGCCAGCAGTTTATCGTCCTGTACTAGAGGAGATACGCAGTATTTT	CASSLSSCTRGDTQYF	TRBV27	TRBJ2-3	.	.
TGTGCCAGCAGTGCGACTAGCGCCGGTGAGCAGTTCTTC	CASSATSAGEQFF	TRBV27	TRBJ2-1	many	TRBD2
TGCAGCGCAGGGCTCGGGGGCTCCTACGAGCAGTACTTC	CSAGLGGSYEQYF	TRBV29-1	TRBJ2-7	.	.